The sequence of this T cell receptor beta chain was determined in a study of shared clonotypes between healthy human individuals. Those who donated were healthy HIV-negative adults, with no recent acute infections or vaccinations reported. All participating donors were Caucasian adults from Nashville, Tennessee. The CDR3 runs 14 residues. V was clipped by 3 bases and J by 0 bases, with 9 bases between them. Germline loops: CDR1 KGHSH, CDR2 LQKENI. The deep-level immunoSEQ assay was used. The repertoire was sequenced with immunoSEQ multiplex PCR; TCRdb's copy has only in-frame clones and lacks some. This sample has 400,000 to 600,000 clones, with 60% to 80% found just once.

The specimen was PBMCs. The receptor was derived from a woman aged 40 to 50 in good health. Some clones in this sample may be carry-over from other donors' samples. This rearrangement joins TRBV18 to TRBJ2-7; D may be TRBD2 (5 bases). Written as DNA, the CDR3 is TGTGCCAGCTCACCCCAGACTACCTCCTACGAGCAGTACTTC. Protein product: CASSPQTTSYEQYF.